The text below deals with one TCR beta chain. Antigen unknown. The source of the sample is a study of T cell repertoires in cytomegalovirus infection. The overall study: Public TCR beta signature analysis indicated the presence of both CMV infection and matching HLA type. Study-level points and caveats: Carriage of CMV together with the relevant HLA was identifiable through cumulative public TCR beta family frequency.

The V end was cut by 6 bases, the J end by 0 bases, with 8 bases between. The V gene's germline CDR1 is MNHEY and CDR2 SVGEGT. The CDR3 extends over 13 amino acids. TCRdb called the reads again in MiXCR, with one record for every CDR3 protein. The table shows 250,000 or so distinct CDR3 sequences, with 17% occurring only once. This clonotype was obtained from a human donor in good health (CMV status not recorded). Some clones in this sample may be carry-over from other donors' samples. The chain carries TRBV6-2 or TRBV6-3 and TRBJ1-1; D is unclear. Input material: CD8+ T cells from PBMCs. The CDR3 spells CASSWGVNTEAFF. In DNA, the CDR3 is TGTGCCAGCAGCTGGGGAGTGAACACTGAAGCTTTCTTT.